These T cell receptor beta chains were read from a single sample in a study of cytomegalovirus exposure and HLA in healthy donors. Repertoires were generated with immunoSEQ multiplex PCR, while TCRdb's copy carries only in-frame clones and drops some. The sample carries some 110,000 clones, 75% to 90% recorded once. The source material was PBMCs. The receptors derive from a man younger than 45 in good health and CMV-seronegative. Both conserved end residues are part of each CDR3. The order of the fields is V gene, clone size, J gene, D gene, CDR3 protein, CDR3 DNA. The D gene is left open where the match is weak. Rows give clone size only sometimes, using once, few, many, or a class for an expanded clone.

V: TRBV2; size: NA; J: TRBJ2-5; D: TRBD2; CDR3: CASSPAGMEETQYF; DNA: TGTGCCAGCAGCCCAGCGGGGATGGAGGAGACCCAGTACTTC
V: TRBV6-1; size: NA; J: TRBJ2-7; D: NA; CDR3: CASSEYTDYEQYF; DNA: TGTGCCAGCAGTGAATACACAGACTACGAGCAGTACTTC
V: TRBV5-1; size: NA; J: TRBJ1-5; D: NA; CDR3: CASRSSTSSPQHF; DNA: TGCGCCAGCCGGTCAAGTACCTCCTCGCCCCAGCATTTT
V: TRBV29-1; size: NA; J: TRBJ2-7; D: TRBD1; CDR3: CSAWTGLDYEQYF; DNA: TGCAGCGCCTGGACAGGGTTGGACTACGAGCAGTACTTC
V: TRBV28; size: NA; J: TRBJ1-1; D: TRBD1; CDR3: CASSLNRTGSGSHVNTEAFF; DNA: TGTGCCAGCAGTTTAAATCGGACAGGGAGCGGCAGCCATGTGAACACTGAAGCTTTCTTT
V: TRBV11-2; size: few; J: TRBJ1-2; D: NA; CDR3: CASSLDPAGAGYTF; DNA: TGTGCCAGCAGCTTAGATCCTGCAGGGGCCGGCTACACCTTC
V: TRBV6-7; size: NA; J: TRBJ2-3; D: TRBD2; CDR3: CASSYFASGGATDTQYF; DNA: TGTGCCAGCAGTTACTTTGCTAGCGGGGGGGCCACAGATACGCAGTATTTT
V: TRBV6-5; size: few; J: TRBJ1-4; D: NA; CDR3: CASSYQGNSNEKLFF; DNA: TGTGCCAGCAGTTACCAGGGGAACTCTAATGAAAAACTGTTTTTT
V: TRBV9; size: NA; J: TRBJ2-2; D: NA; CDR3: CASSASGQINTGELFF; DNA: TGTGCCAGCAGCGCATCCGGACAGATAAACACCGGGGAGCTGTTTTTT
V: TRBV6-1; size: NA; J: TRBJ2-4; D: TRBD1; CDR3: CASSRTETSGDSQYF; DNA: TGTGCCAGCAGCCGAACAGAAACGAGTGGGGACAGTCAGTACTTC
V: TRBV7-9; size: few; J: TRBJ1-4; D: TRBD1; CDR3: CASSPTGGRALGEKLFF; DNA: TGTGCCAGCAGCCCGACAGGGGGTAGGGCTCTGGGTGAAAAACTGTTTTTT
V: TRBV5-1; size: NA; J: TRBJ2-3; D: NA; CDR3: CASSRIGGGTDTQYF; DNA: TGCGCCAGCAGCCGCATCGGGGGTGGCACAGATACGCAGTATTTT
V: TRBV7-2; size: NA; J: TRBJ2-7; D: TRBD1; CDR3: CASRPGQGYGEQYF; DNA: TGTGCCAGCAGGCCGGGACAGGGTTATGGCGAGCAGTACTTC
V: TRBV15; size: NA; J: TRBJ1-1; D: NA; CDR3: CATNGGQGGNTEAFF; DNA: TGTGCCACCAACGGGGGGCAGGGAGGGAACACTGAAGCTTTCTTT
V: TRBV11-2; size: NA; J: TRBJ1-4; D: TRBD1; CDR3: CASSHRTGKNEKLFF; DNA: TGTGCCAGCAGCCATAGGACAGGGAAAAATGAAAAACTGTTTTTT
V: TRBV10-2; size: NA; J: TRBJ1-3; D: NA; CDR3: CASSRGGAYENTIYF; DNA: TGCGCCAGCAGCAGGGGAGGGGCGTACGAAAACACCATATATTTT
V: TRBV28; size: few; J: TRBJ1-2; D: NA; CDR3: CASSAHSGGNYGYTF; DNA: TGTGCCAGCAGTGCCCATAGCGGTGGTAACTATGGCTACACCTTC
V: TRBV28; size: NA; J: TRBJ1-5; D: TRBD1; CDR3: CASSPHRGRNNQPQHF; DNA: TGTGCCAGCAGTCCTCACAGGGGGAGGAACAATCAGCCCCAGCATTTT
V: TRBV5-6; size: NA; J: TRBJ2-6; D: NA; CDR3: CASSFTSRISGANGLTF; DNA: TGTGCCAGCAGCTTCACCTCACGGATCTCTGGGGCCAACGGCCTGACTTTC
V: TRBV9; size: NA; J: TRBJ2-2; D: TRBD2; CDR3: CASSPFSGGGNTGELFF; DNA: TGTGCCAGCAGCCCTTTTTCGGGGGGGGGCAACACCGGGGAGCTGTTTTTT
V: TRBV5-1; size: once; J: TRBJ2-5; D: TRBD1; CDR3: CASSRNRGTGLETQYF; DNA: TGCGCCAGCAGCAGGAACCGTGGGACAGGGCTAGAGACCCAGTACTTC
V: TRBV4-1; size: NA; J: TRBJ1-6; D: NA; CDR3: CASSQVREGPNSPLHF; DNA: TGCGCCAGCAGCCAAGTAAGGGAGGGGCCTAATTCACCCCTCCACTTT
V: TRBV7-8; size: NA; J: TRBJ1-5; D: NA; CDR3: CASSPSPRRVGYQPQHF; DNA: TGTGCCAGCAGCCCTAGTCCCCGTCGCGTAGGTTATCAGCCCCAGCATTTT
V: TRBV18; size: NA; J: TRBJ2-7; D: TRBD2; CDR3: CASSPLRGGSSSYEQYF; DNA: TGTGCCAGCTCACCACTCCGGGGGGGAAGTTCGTCCTACGAGCAGTACTTC
V: TRBV30; size: NA; J: TRBJ2-7; D: NA; CDR3: CAWRATGFSYEQYF; DNA: TGTGCCTGGAGAGCCACAGGGTTCTCCTACGAGCAGTACTTC
V: TRBV4-3; size: NA; J: TRBJ2-2; D: TRBD2; CDR3: CASSQDRGGAGGELFF; DNA: TGCGCCAGCAGCCAAGATCGGGGGGGGGCTGGCGGGGAGCTGTTTTTT
V: TRBV6-5; size: few; J: TRBJ1-1; D: NA; CDR3: CASSYSRGKGDTEAFF; DNA: TGTGCCAGCAGTTACTCGAGAGGGAAGGGGGACACTGAAGCTTTCTTT
V: TRBV7-8; size: NA; J: TRBJ1-6; D: NA; CDR3: CASTRFIRGSSYNSPLHF; DNA: TGTGCCAGCACCAGATTCATCCGTGGGAGCTCCTATAATTCACCCCTCCACTTT
V: TRBV19; size: once; J: TRBJ2-1; D: NA; CDR3: CASSLDSSSYNEQFF; DNA: TGTGCCAGTAGTCTCGACAGTAGCTCCTACAATGAGCAGTTCTTC
V: TRBV28; size: NA; J: TRBJ2-7; D: TRBD2; CDR3: CASSLGLAGTEQYF; DNA: TGTGCCAGCAGTTTGGGACTAGCGGGGACTGAGCAGTACTTC
V: TRBV30; size: NA; J: TRBJ1-5; D: NA; CDR3: CAWSGKRGSNQPQHF; DNA: TGTGCCTGGAGTGGGAAGAGAGGCAGCAATCAGCCCCAGCATTTT
V: TRBV5-1; size: NA; J: TRBJ1-2; D: TRBD1; CDR3: CASSLADRGFYGYTF; DNA: TGCGCCAGCAGCTTGGCGGACAGGGGGTTCTATGGCTACACCTTC
V: TRBV7-9; size: NA; J: TRBJ2-7; D: NA; CDR3: CASSLPPEWGDYEQYF; DNA: TGTGCCAGCAGCTTGCCCCCCGAATGGGGGGACTACGAGCAGTACTTC
V: TRBV7-8; size: NA; J: TRBJ2-2; D: TRBD2; CDR3: CASSKRLAGDTGELFF; DNA: TGTGCCAGCAGCAAACGACTAGCGGGAGACACCGGGGAGCTGTTTTTT
V: TRBV28; size: NA; J: TRBJ2-7; D: TRBD1; CDR3: CASSSRTGGSYEQYF; DNA: TGTGCCAGCAGTTCACGGACAGGGGGGTCCTACGAGCAGTACTTC
V: TRBV7-2; size: NA; J: TRBJ1-6; D: NA; CDR3: CASSSPDRLNSPLHF; DNA: TGTGCCAGCAGCTCCCCCGACAGGTTAAATTCACCCCTCCACTTT
V: TRBV7-9; size: NA; J: TRBJ2-2; D: NA; CDR3: CASRTQRVNTGELFF; DNA: TGTGCCAGCCGCACCCAGAGGGTTAACACCGGGGAGCTGTTTTTT